This TCR beta chain came from a study of regulatory T cells in long-lasting Graves disease. Study context: Recently diagnosed Graves' patients had received antithyroid drugs for under 3 months. Study-wide results and caveats: Rather than thyroid tissue, only peripheral blood underwent study.

Time point: newly diagnosed GD, antithyroid drugs for less than 3 months. The authors made the TCR library using RNA they extracted from PBMCs. Diagnosing Graves' disease relied on the American Thyroid Association guidelines. This clonotype occurred many times. The antigen is undetermined. Germline assignment: CDR1 GTSNPN and CDR2 SVGIG (reference sequence). V lost 0 bases and J 7 bases, leaving 13 bases between the germline ends. The CDR3 loop spans 14 amino acids. In building TCR beta libraries, iRepertoire HTBI primers were used together with Arm-PCR of CDR3 regions. TCRdb recomputed calls from the multiplex PCR reads with MiXCR, one row per CDR3 protein. The sample yields 440,000 or so distinct CDR3 sequences, around 14% seen once. The sample was also linked to a second study, of T cells in Graves' hyperthyroidism and ophthalmopathy. From that second work: The study used the HTBI primer set for a first-round RT-PCR of the TCR CDR3.

Sequencing used peripheral blood mononuclear cells (PBMCs), obtained at new diagnosis, from a patient treated with antithyroid drugs. This TCR was sampled from a woman in her twenties or thirties with Graves disease. The chain is built from TRBV30 and TRBJ1-5; possibly TRBD1 for D (5 bases). Written as DNA, the CDR3 is TGTGCCTGGAGTGTACAAAGGGGTGGACAGCCCCAGCATTTT. Its protein is CAWSVQRGGQPQHF. Combining the CDR3 with reference TRBV30 and TRBJ1-5 gives the whole variable domain SQTIHQWPATLVQPVGSPLSLECTVEGTSNPNLYWYRQAAGRGLQLLFYSVGIGQISSEVPQNLSASRPQDRQFILSSKKLLLSDSGFYLCAWSVQRGGQPQHFGDGTRLSIL.